This T cell receptor beta chain emerged from a study of cytotoxic CD8 clonotypes in ibrutinib-treated CLL. The CDR3 covers 14 residues. The V gene end was trimmed by 10 bases and the J gene end by 7 bases; junction bases not matched to a gene: 11. CDR1 SNHLY and CDR2 FYNNEI come from the germline V gene. Measured with immunoSEQ multiplex PCR; TCRdb has only the in-frame clones, and not every one. The table has about 140,000 clones, more than 85% seen once. This receptor was identified in a human donor with chronic lymphocytic leukemia. The sequencing here drew on PBMCs, taken after 12 months of ibrutinib treatment. V is TRBV2 and J is TRBJ2-2; 8 nucleotides align to TRBD1. CDR3 nucleotide sequence: TGTGCCACTCAGCCAGGGGGCTCGGGCGGGGAGCTGTTTTTT. Protein product: CATQPGGSGGELFF.